The T cell receptor beta chain under discussion was sequenced for a study of T cell repertoires in cytomegalovirus infection. Note on this clonotype: Its antigen remains unknown.

TCRdb reanalysed the reads using MiXCR and keeps one entry per CDR3 protein. This table has approximately 56,000 distinct CDR3 sequences, about 18% appearing once. The CDR3 runs to 14 residues. V lost 3 bases and J lost 4; bases outside the gene matches: 3. This sequence originates from a human donor in good health (CMV status not recorded). Some clones in this sample may be carry-over from other donors' samples. The sample here was CD8+ T cells from cultured PBMCs, taken from culture after CMV antigen stimulation. The J gene is TRBJ2-1, the V gene TRBV12-3 or TRBV12-4; 7 bases match TRBD2. The CDR3 sequence is CASSLTSPYNEQFF. CDR3 in DNA: TGTGCCAGCAGTTTGACTAGCCCGTACAATGAGCAGTTCTTC.